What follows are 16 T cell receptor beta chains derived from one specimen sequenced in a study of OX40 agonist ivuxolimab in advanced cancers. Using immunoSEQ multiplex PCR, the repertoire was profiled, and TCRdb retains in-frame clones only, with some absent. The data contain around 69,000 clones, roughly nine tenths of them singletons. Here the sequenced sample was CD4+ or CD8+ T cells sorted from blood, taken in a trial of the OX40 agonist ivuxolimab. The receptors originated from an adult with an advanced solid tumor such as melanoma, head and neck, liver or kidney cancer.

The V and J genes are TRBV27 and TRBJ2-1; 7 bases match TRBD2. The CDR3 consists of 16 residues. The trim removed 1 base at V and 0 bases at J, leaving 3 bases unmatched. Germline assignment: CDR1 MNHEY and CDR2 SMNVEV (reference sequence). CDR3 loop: CASSLYGGSSYNEQFF. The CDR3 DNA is TGTGCCAGCAGTTTATACGGCGGGAGCTCCTACAATGAGCAGTTCTTC.

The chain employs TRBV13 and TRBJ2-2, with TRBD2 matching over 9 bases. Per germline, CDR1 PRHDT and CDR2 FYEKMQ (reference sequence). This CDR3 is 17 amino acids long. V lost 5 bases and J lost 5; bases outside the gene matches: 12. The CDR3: CASSPRGAGGPTGELFF. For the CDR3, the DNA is TGTGCCAGCAGCCCGAGGGGGGCGGGAGGGCCGACCGGGGAGCTGTTTTTT.

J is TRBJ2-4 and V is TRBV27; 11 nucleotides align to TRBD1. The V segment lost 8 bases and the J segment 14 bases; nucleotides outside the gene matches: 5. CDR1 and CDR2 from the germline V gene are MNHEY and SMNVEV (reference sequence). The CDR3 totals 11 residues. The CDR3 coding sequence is TGTGCCAGCGGACAGGGGGCAAACGAGTACTTC. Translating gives CASGQGANEYF.

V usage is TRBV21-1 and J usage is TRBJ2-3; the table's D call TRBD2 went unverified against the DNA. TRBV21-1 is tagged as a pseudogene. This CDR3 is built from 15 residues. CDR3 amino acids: CASSNRCGSTCTQYF. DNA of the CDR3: TGTGCCAGCAGCAATCGTTGCGGGTCGACGTGTACGCAGTATTTT.

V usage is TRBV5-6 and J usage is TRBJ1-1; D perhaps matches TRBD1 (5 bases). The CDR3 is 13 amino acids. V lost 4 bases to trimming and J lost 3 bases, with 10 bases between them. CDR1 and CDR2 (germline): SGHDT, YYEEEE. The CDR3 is CASSNGGDTEAFF. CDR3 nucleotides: TGTGCCAGCAGCAATGGGGGGGACACTGAAGCTTTCTTT. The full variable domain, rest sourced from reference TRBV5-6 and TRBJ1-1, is DAGVTQSPTHLIKTRGQQVTLRCSPKSGHDTVSWYQQALGQGPQFIFQYYEEEERQRGNFPDRFSGHQFPNYSSELNVNALLLGDSALYLCASSNGGDTEAFFGQGTRLTVV.

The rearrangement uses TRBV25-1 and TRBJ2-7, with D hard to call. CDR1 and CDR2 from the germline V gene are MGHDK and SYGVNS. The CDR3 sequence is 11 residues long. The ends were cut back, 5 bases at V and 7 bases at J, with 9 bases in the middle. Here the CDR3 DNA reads TGTGCCAGCAGTCTCCTGTGGGAGCAGTACTTC. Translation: CASSLLWEQYF.

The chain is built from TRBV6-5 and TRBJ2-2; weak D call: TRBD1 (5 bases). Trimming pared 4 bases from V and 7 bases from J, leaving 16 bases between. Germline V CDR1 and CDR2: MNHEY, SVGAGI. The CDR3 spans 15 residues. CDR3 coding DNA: TGTGCCAGCAGTTCAGGGCCCACGATGAGCGGGGAGCTGTTTTTT. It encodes CASSSGPTMSGELFF.

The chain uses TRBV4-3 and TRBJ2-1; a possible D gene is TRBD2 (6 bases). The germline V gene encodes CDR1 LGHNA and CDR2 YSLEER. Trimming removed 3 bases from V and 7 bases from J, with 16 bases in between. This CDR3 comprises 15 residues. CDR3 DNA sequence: TGCGCCAGCAGCCAGGACCGGGACTCAAGGAATGAGCAGTTCTTC. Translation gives CASSQDRDSRNEQFF.

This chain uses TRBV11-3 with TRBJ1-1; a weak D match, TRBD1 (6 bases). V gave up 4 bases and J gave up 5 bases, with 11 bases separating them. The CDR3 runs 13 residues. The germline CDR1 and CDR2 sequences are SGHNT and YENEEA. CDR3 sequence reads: CASSYRVWTEAFF. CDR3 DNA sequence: TGTGCCAGCAGCTACAGGGTATGGACTGAAGCTTTCTTT.

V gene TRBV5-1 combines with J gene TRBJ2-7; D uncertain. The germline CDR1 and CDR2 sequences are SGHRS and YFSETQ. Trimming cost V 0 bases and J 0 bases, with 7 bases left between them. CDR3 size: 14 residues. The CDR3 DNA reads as TGCGCCAGCAGCTTGGGTACGTACTCCTACGAGCAGTACTTC. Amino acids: CASSLGTYSYEQYF.

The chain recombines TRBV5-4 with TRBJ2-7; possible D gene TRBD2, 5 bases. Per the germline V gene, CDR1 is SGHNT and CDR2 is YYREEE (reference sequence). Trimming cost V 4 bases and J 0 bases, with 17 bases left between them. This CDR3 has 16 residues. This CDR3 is CASSEWASLSSYEQYF. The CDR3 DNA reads TGTGCCAGCAGCGAGTGGGCTAGCTTGAGCTCCTACGAGCAGTACTTC.

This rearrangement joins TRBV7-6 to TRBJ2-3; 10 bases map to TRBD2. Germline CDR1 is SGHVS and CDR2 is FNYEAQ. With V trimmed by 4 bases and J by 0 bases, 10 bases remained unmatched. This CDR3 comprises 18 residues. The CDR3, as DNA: TGTGCCAGCAGCTGGGATCCTAGCGGGGGAGAAAGCACAGATACGCAGTATTTT. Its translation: CASSWDPSGGESTDTQYF.

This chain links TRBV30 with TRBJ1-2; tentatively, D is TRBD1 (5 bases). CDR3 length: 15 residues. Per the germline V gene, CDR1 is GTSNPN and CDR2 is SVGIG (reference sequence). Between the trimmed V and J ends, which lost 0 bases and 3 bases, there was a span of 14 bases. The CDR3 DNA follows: TGTGCCTGGAGTGTACAGGTCGTCCACTACTATGGCTACACCTTC. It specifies CAWSVQVVHYYGYTF.

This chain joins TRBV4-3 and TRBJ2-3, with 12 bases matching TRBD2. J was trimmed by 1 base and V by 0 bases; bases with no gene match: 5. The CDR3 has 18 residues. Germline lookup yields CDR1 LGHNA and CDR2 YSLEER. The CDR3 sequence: CASSQDGLAGGGTDTQYF. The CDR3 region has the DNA TGCGCCAGCAGCCAAGATGGGCTAGCGGGGGGGGGCACAGATACGCAGTATTTT.

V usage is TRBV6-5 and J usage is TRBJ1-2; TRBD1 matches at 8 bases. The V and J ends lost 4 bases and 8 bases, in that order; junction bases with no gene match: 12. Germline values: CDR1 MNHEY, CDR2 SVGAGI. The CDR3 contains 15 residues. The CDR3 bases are TGTGCCAGCAGTTTGTCAGGGGGCGGAGTGGAGGGCTACACCTTC. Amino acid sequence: CASSLSGGGVEGYTF.

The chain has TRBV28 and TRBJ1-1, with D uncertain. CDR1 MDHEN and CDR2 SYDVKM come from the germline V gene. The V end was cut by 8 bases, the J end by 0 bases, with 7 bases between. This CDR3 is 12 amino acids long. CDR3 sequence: CASPLMNTEAFF. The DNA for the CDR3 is TGTGCCAGCCCCCTCATGAACACTGAAGCTTTCTTT.